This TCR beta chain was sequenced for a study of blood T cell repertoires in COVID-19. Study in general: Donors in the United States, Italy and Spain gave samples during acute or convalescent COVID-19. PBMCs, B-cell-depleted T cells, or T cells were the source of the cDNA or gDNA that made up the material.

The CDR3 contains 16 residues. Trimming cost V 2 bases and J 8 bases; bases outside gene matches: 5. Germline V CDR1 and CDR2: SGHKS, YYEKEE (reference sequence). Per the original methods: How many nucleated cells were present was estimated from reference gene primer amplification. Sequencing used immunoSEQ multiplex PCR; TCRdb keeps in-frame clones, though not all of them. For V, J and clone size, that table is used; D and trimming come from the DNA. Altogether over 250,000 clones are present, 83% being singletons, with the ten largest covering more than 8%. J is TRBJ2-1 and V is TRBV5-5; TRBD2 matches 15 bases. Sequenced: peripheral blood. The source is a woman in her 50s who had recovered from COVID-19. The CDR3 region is CASSLGLAGGQDEQFF. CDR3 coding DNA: TGTGCCAGCAGCTTAGGACTAGCGGGGGGGCAGGATGAGCAGTTCTTC.